One sample yielded the 30 T cell receptor beta chains listed below, sequenced in a study of vaccination effects on CD4 cells after COVID-19. Using viral peptide pools, the ViraFEST assay grew out antigen-specific CD4+ T cells prior to sequencing. When less than 13 days of culture had elapsed, CD4+ T cells were isolated. Clones were sequenced by immunoSEQ multiplex PCR, and TCRdb holds only the in-frame ones, with some missing. The sample has more than 30,000 clones, about 66% seen once. Their specific antigens are unknown. This specimen consisted of CD4+ T cells from PBMCs cultured with HCoV-229E spike peptides, obtained before COVID-19 vaccination. Receptor source: a human donor who received a COVID-19 vaccine.

This clone showed up just a few times. V gene TRBV5-1 combines with J gene TRBJ2-4; TRBD1 agrees at 7 bases. In germline, CDR1 is SGHRS, CDR2 YFSETQ. The V segment lost 3 bases and the J segment 6 bases; nucleotides outside the gene matches: 12. The CDR3 length is 16 residues. CDR3 amino acids: CASSYRTTGAGNIQYF. In nucleotides, the CDR3 is TGCGCCAGCAGCTACCGTACCACAGGGGCTGGAAACATTCAGTACTTC.

The chain couples TRBV5-6 to TRBJ1-6; D is perhaps TRBD1 (5 bases). Germline V gene data show CDR1 as SGHDT and CDR2 as YYEEEE. Trimming took 2 bases from V and 4 from J, leaving 13 bases between them. This CDR3 has 16 residues. As DNA, the CDR3 is TGTGCCAGCAGCTTAAGAGACAGCTTGTATAATTCACCCCTCCACTTT. It codes for CASSLRDSLYNSPLHF.

The V gene is TRBV5-4, the J gene TRBJ1-6; possibly TRBD1 for D (6 bases). Germline CDR1 and CDR2: SGHNT and YYREEE (reference sequence). The CDR3 has 14 residues. With 3 bases removed from V and 7 bases from J, the gap between germline ends came to 11 bases. DNA of the CDR3: TGTGCCAGCAGCTCGGGGGCAGGGAATTCACCCCTCCACTTT. Translating it yields CASSSGAGNSPLHF.

This clone was picked up one time. The gene calls are TRBV19 and TRBJ2-3, with D possibly TRBD1 on 6 matching bases. The V gene's germline CDR1 is LNHDA and CDR2 SQIVND (reference sequence). V was clipped by 5 bases and J by 5 bases, with 14 bases between them. The CDR3 covers 14 residues. The CDR3 reads CASSRAEGGDTQYF. The CDR3 bases are TGTGCCAGTAGTCGTGCTGAAGGGGGAGATACGCAGTATTTT.

The rearrangement uses TRBV19 and TRBJ2-7; D gene ambiguous. Trimming took 7 bases from V and 0 from J, leaving 16 bases between them. CDR1 is LNHDA and CDR2 is SQIVND in the germline V gene (reference sequence). CDR3 size: 15 residues. DNA for the CDR3: TGTGCCAGTACCCCCCGGGCCGACCCCTCCTACGAGCAGTACTTC. Encoded protein: CASTPRADPSYEQYF.

V gene TRBV2 combines with J gene TRBJ1-1; 8 bases are shared with TRBD1. V lost 4 bases, J lost 4 bases, and 5 bases stayed unmatched. CDR1 SNHLY and CDR2 FYNNEI come from the germline V gene. The CDR3 totals 14 residues. CDR3 amino acids: CASSGAGGITEAFF. The CDR3 DNA follows: TGTGCCAGCAGTGGGGCAGGGGGCATCACTGAAGCTTTCTTT. The complete variable domain, with remaining parts taken from reference TRBV2 and TRBJ1-1, reads EPEVTQTPSHQVTQMGQEVILRCVPISNHLYFYWYRQILGQKVEFLVSFYNNEISEKSEIFDDQFSVERPDGSNFTLKIRSTKLEDSAMYFCASSGAGGITEAFFGQGTRLTVV.

The chain is built from TRBV11-2 and TRBJ1-2; D is unclear. V was pared by 1 base and J by 4 bases, with 7 bases between. Germline V gene sequence: CDR1 SGHAT, CDR2 FQNNGV. The CDR3 runs to 13 residues. The DNA of the CDR3 is TGTGCCAGCAGCTTAGGAACAGCCTATGGCTACACCTTC. It translates to CASSLGTAYGYTF. Full variable domain (missing parts from reference TRBV11-2 and TRBJ1-2): EAGVAQSPRYKIIEKRQSVAFWCNPISGHATLYWYQQILGQGPKLLIQFQNNGVVDDSQLPKDRFSAERLKGVDSTLKIQPAKLEDSAVYLCASSLGTAYGYTFGSGTRLTVV.

This chain links TRBV27 with TRBJ2-7, with TRBD2 identical over 10 bases. CDR1 and CDR2 (germline): MNHEY, SMNVEV (reference sequence). The CDR3 extends over 16 amino acids. V was clipped by 0 bases and J by 9 bases; unmatched bases: 11. The CDR3 DNA follows: TGTGCCAGCAGTTTATCCGTGGCTAGCGGGGGTTCCCGGCAGTACTTC. Residues: CASSLSVASGGSRQYF.

This chain links TRBV5-1 with TRBJ2-1; D remains ambiguous. The CDR3 is 15 amino acids. V was trimmed by 5 bases and J by 4 bases, leaving 16 bases between them. In germline, CDR1 is SGHRS, CDR2 YFSETQ. The chain's CDR3 is CASRYDEKGYNEQFF. CDR3 in DNA: TGCGCCAGCAGATATGACGAGAAGGGTTACAATGAGCAGTTCTTC.

The chain couples TRBV28 to TRBJ2-4; the match to TRBD1 covers 8 bases. V gave up 7 bases and J gave up 0 bases; unmatched junction bases: 8. This CDR3 has 16 residues. Germline CDR1 is MDHEN and CDR2 is SYDVKM. CDR3: CASTRQGPLAKNIQYF. In DNA form, the CDR3 reads TGTGCCAGCACGCGACAGGGGCCACTAGCCAAAAACATTCAGTACTTC.

The chain joins TRBV6-5 to TRBJ1-1, with D perhaps matching TRBD1 (6 bases). The ends were cut back, 5 bases at V and 0 bases at J, with 10 bases in the middle. CDR1 is MNHEY and CDR2 is SVGAGI in the germline V gene. The CDR3 contains 14 residues. CDR3 residues: CASSRRGLNTEAFF. The CDR3 nucleotides read TGTGCCAGCAGTCGCAGGGGCTTGAACACTGAAGCTTTCTTT.

CDR3 sequence (DNA): TGTGCCAGCAGCTTGACCCAGGTGGGACGCGAGCAGTACTTC. Translating gives CASSLTQVGREQYF. V is TRBV5-6 and J is TRBJ2-7; D is tentatively TRBD1 or TRBD2 (5 bases each). CDR1 SGHDT and CDR2 YYEEEE come from the germline V gene. CDR3 length: 14 amino acids. Trimming left V 1 base short and J 6 bases short, with 14 bases between.

The V gene is TRBV7-3, the J gene TRBJ2-3, with a possible D match to TRBD1 (6 bases). From germline, CDR1 is SGHTA and CDR2 FQGTGA. The CDR3 is 14 residues long. The V end lost 4 bases, the J end lost 5 bases, and 13 bases lay between the germline ends. CDR3 coding DNA: TGTGCCAGCAGCTCCGGGACACCGCGAGATACGCAGTATTTT. Translated, it gives CASSSGTPRDTQYF.

V and J are TRBV3-1 (or the pseudogene TRBV3-2) and TRBJ2-1; TRBD2 is a possible D gene (5 bases). With 1 base removed from V and 8 bases from J, the gap between germline ends came to 12 bases. There are 14 residues in the CDR3. Germline V gene data show CDR1 as LGHDT and CDR2 as YNNKEL (reference sequence). CDR3 region: CASSQGTRNDEQFF. The CDR3 DNA reads as TGTGCCAGCAGCCAAGGAACTAGAAACGATGAGCAGTTCTTC.

The gene calls are TRBV30 and TRBJ1-1; D not certain. The V end lost 5 bases, the J end lost 1 base, and 11 bases lay between the germline ends. The CDR3 length is 13 residues. Germline assignment: CDR1 GTSNPN and CDR2 SVGIG (reference sequence). In DNA, the CDR3 is TGTGCCTGGCAGCGGGCCCCGAACACTGAAGCTTTCTTT. Its translation: CAWQRAPNTEAFF.

This clone was recorded a few times. The rearrangement links TRBV30 to TRBJ2-1; D call uncertain. In germline, CDR1 is GTSNPN, CDR2 SVGIG (reference sequence). The CDR3 sequence is 13 residues long. V lost 7 bases, J lost 0 bases, and 10 bases lay in between. The CDR3 sequence is CASRSYSYNEQFF. For the CDR3, the DNA is TGTGCCTCGCGTAGCTACTCCTACAATGAGCAGTTCTTC.

J is TRBJ2-7 and V is TRBV29-1, with 14 bases that match TRBD2. CDR1 SQVTM and CDR2 ANQGSEA come from the germline V gene. The length of the CDR3 is 14 residues. V gave up 5 bases and J gave up 6 bases; unmatched junction bases: 6. The CDR3 here is CSVTRTSGRSEQYF. DNA for the CDR3: TGCAGCGTTACCAGGACTAGCGGGAGGTCCGAGCAGTACTTC.

V usage is TRBV4-2 and J usage is TRBJ1-1; D perhaps matches TRBD1 (6 bases). Trimming pared 2 bases from V and 2 bases from J, leaving 9 bases between. Germline loops: CDR1 LGHNA, CDR2 YNFKEQ. This CDR3 is built from 14 residues. CDR3 in DNA: TGTGCCAGCAGCCAATCCAGGGGTAACACTGAAGCTTTCTTT. It translates to CASSQSRGNTEAFF.

This clone was counted between two and nine times. The chain is built from TRBV11-2 and TRBJ1-1, with 7 bases matching TRBD1. The ends lost 5 bases at V and 3 bases at J; junction bases unmatched: 9. The CDR3 covers 15 residues. Germline V CDR1 and CDR2: SGHAT, FQNNGV. CDR3 nucleotide sequence: TGTGCCAGCAGCCAAACAGGGGCGGGCGACACTGAAGCTTTCTTT. Translated, it gives CASSQTGAGDTEAFF.

There are a few counts of this clone. The V gene is TRBV5-6, the J gene TRBJ2-7; D not certain. CDR1 is SGHDT and CDR2 is YYEEEE in the germline V gene. V was clipped by 1 base and J by 3 bases, with 5 bases between them. CDR3 length: 12 amino acids. CDR3 region: CASSLFGYEQYF. As DNA, the CDR3 is TGTGCCAGCAGCTTGTTTGGCTACGAGCAGTACTTC. Supplemented by reference TRBV5-6 and TRBJ2-7, the full variable domain reads DAGVTQSPTHLIKTRGQQVTLRCSPKSGHDTVSWYQQALGQGPQFIFQYYEEEERQRGNFPDRFSGHQFPNYSSELNVNALLLGDSALYLCASSLFGYEQYFGPGTRLTVT.

The chain carries TRBV12-3 or TRBV12-4 and TRBJ2-3; D is ambiguous. The CDR3 has 13 amino acids. Between the trimmed V and J ends, which lost 0 bases and 8 bases, there was a span of 9 bases. CDR3 loop: CASSLAMTLTQYF. In DNA form, the CDR3 reads TGTGCCAGCAGTTTAGCGATGACACTTACGCAGTATTTT.

The chain recombines TRBV3-1 (or the pseudogene TRBV3-2) with TRBJ2-1; 10 nucleotides agree with TRBD2. With 4 bases clipped from V and 7 bases from J, the junction kept 7 bases outside the gene matches. This CDR3 is built from 15 residues. CDR1 LGHDT and CDR2 YNNKEL come from the germline V gene (reference sequence). The CDR3 reads CASSRPVAGGNEQFF. CDR3 nucleotides: TGTGCCAGCAGCCGCCCAGTAGCGGGGGGAAATGAGCAGTTCTTC.

The rearrangement uses TRBV3-1 (or the pseudogene TRBV3-2) and TRBJ2-7; tentatively, D is TRBD2 (5 bases). CDR3 length: 14 residues. Germline V gene data show CDR1 as LGHDT and CDR2 as YNNKEL (reference sequence). Trimming removed 5 bases at V and 0 bases at J, with 11 bases between. The CDR3 sequence is CASSARRVSYEQYF. In nucleotides, the CDR3 is TGTGCCAGCAGCGCAAGGCGGGTCTCCTACGAGCAGTACTTC.

The rearrangement uses TRBV2 and TRBJ2-1; tentative D call: TRBD1 (5 bases). This CDR3 is built from 12 residues. The V and J ends lost 5 bases and 7 bases respectively, with 9 bases between them. Germline-derived CDR1 and CDR2 are SNHLY and FYNNEI. DNA of the CDR3: TGTGCCAGCAGTCGACAGAGAAATGAGCAGTTCTTC. Translated, it gives CASSRQRNEQFF.

The chain links TRBV6-5 to TRBJ1-1, with D tentatively TRBD1 (6 bases). This CDR3 spans 15 amino acids. Germline V lookup: CDR1 MNHEY, CDR2 SVGAGI. V was shortened by 4 bases and J by 3 bases, with 15 bases between the two germline ends. The CDR3 nucleotides are TGTGCCAGCAGTTCCCCGGCAGGGGTGGACACTGAAGCTTTCTTT. Its translation: CASSSPAGVDTEAFF.

V usage is TRBV28 and J usage is TRBJ2-1; unclear D gene. The CDR3 is 13 residues long. Germline loops: CDR1 MDHEN, CDR2 SYDVKM. V lost 3 bases and J lost 6, with 9 bases in between. The CDR3 sequence: CASSFGRSNEQFF. In DNA form, the CDR3 reads TGTGCCAGCAGTTTTGGCCGAAGCAATGAGCAGTTCTTC.

The V gene is TRBV7-9, the J gene TRBJ1-1; 7 bases align to TRBD1. The CDR3 length is 15 residues. The ends lost 1 base at V and 1 base at J; junction bases unmatched: 3. The germline gives CDR1 SEHNR, CDR2 FQNEAQ (reference sequence). The DNA for the CDR3 is TGTGCCAGCAGCTTAGAGGGACAGCGGAACACTGAAGCTTTCTTT. This codes for CASSLEGQRNTEAFF.

The gene calls are TRBV11-3 and TRBJ2-3; D unresolved. Germline CDR1 is SGHNT and CDR2 is YENEEA. This CDR3 spans 12 amino acids. V lost 4 bases and J 2 bases, leaving 4 bases between the germline ends. The CDR3 region is CASSSNTDTQYF. DNA for the CDR3: TGTGCCAGCAGCTCCAACACAGATACGCAGTATTTT.

This clone was observed a handful of times. This chain's CDR3 is CASSFGTEYGYTF. As DNA, the CDR3 is TGTGCCAGCAGCTTCGGGACAGAGTATGGCTACACCTTC. This chain uses TRBV5-6 with TRBJ1-2; 7 bases map to TRBD1. The CDR3 extends over 13 amino acids. Per germline, CDR1 SGHDT and CDR2 YYEEEE. With 2 bases clipped from V and 5 bases from J, the junction kept 3 bases outside the gene matches.

In this sample, this clone turned up a few times. V usage is TRBV2 and J usage is TRBJ2-7, with a weak D call TRBD1 (5 bases). Trimming removed 3 bases from V and 3 bases from J, with 9 bases in between. The length of the CDR3 is 13 residues. CDR1 is SNHLY and CDR2 is FYNNEI in the germline V gene. The CDR3 DNA follows: TGTGCCAGCAGTGAGGGGCCCTTCTACGAGCAGTACTTC. Amino acid sequence: CASSEGPFYEQYF.